This T cell receptor beta chain was identified during a study of blood T cell repertoires in COVID-19. Study overall: COVID-19 samples, acute and convalescent, were from the United States, Italy and Spain. T cells, B-cell-depleted T cells, or PBMCs supplied cDNA or gDNA.

Authors' methods: Nucleated cell number was recorded as an estimate derived from reference gene primer amplification. TCRdb keeps only in-frame clones here, not all; method: immunoSEQ multiplex PCR. D and trimming come from the DNA, and the V and J calls and clone size come from that table. The data hold over 65,000 clones, with around 81% observed a single time. The CDR3 has 13 residues. V gave up 6 bases and J gave up 16 bases, with 22 bases separating them. Germline V CDR1 and CDR2: SNHLY, FYNNEI. This clone was seen just once. The gene calls are TRBV2 and TRBJ2-4; D unresolved. Sequenced input: peripheral blood. The TCR comes from a man older than 75 with active or convalescent COVID-19. The chain's CDR3 is CASRTTRGAPDYF. CDR3 DNA sequence: TGTGCCAGCAGGACGACGCGCGGCGCTCCTGACTACTTC.